This section outlines one T cell receptor (beta chain) sequence together with its context. The antigen is unknown. This sample was included in a study of OX40 agonist ivuxolimab in advanced cancers. Study-level findings and limits: Certain nonresponders additionally had low normalized T-cell clonal expansion. Undetermined was the antigen specificity of the expanded peripheral T cells. Near-lowest levels of clonal expansion characterized partial responders at 0.1-3.0 mg/kg. Blood T cells, both CD4+ and CD8+, expanded clonally by week 6 at 0.1 to 3.0 mg/kg.

Method: immunoSEQ multiplex PCR; TCRdb's copy keeps in-frame clones and lacks some. The repertoire consists of about 64,000 clones, with about 89% occurring once and the leading ten covering 5.2%. Sequenced material: CD4+ or CD8+ T cells sorted from blood, taken in a trial of the OX40 agonist ivuxolimab. The clonotype originates from an adult with an advanced solid tumor such as melanoma, head and neck, liver or kidney cancer.

Here the CDR3 DNA reads TGTGCCAGCAGCCAGTCAGGGGGCGATCAGCCCCAGCATTTT. Translating gives CASSQSGGDQPQHF. The chain has TRBV11-2 and TRBJ1-5; 8 positions agree with TRBD1. Germline V lookup: CDR1 SGHAT, CDR2 FQNNGV. The CDR3 is 14 residues long. The V segment lost 5 bases and the J segment 5 bases; nucleotides outside the gene matches: 5. The entire variable domain, with the rest obtained from reference TRBV11-2 and TRBJ1-5, is as follows: EAGVAQSPRYKIIEKRQSVAFWCNPISGHATLYWYQQILGQGPKLLIQFQNNGVVDDSQLPKDRFSAERLKGVDSTLKIQPAKLEDSAVYLCASSQSGGDQPQHFGDGTRLSIL.